This T cell receptor beta chain stems from a study of T cell changes during pregnancy in multiple sclerosis. In germline, CDR1 is SGHRS, CDR2 YFSETQ. The trim removed 3 bases at V and 9 bases at J, leaving 5 bases unmatched. The CDR3 has 15 residues. The repertoire was sequenced with immunoSEQ multiplex PCR; TCRdb's copy has only in-frame clones and lacks some. The sample comprises 30,000 to 40,000 clones, around nine tenths of which are singletons, and 0.55% to 0.7% rests with the top ten. The source of this sequence is a female donor in good health, enrolled as a control in a pregnancy study. The material was CD4+ T cells from peripheral blood mononuclear cells, obtained in the second trimester of pregnancy. V is TRBV5-1 and J is TRBJ2-3; 15 bases line up with TRBD2. The CDR3 DNA reads as TGCGCCAGCAGCTCCGGGACTAGCGGGGGGAGGACGCAGTATTTT. This gives the protein CASSSGTSGGRTQYF. Supplemented by reference TRBV5-1 and TRBJ2-3, the full variable domain reads KAGVTQTPRYLIKTRGQQVTLSCSPISGHRSVSWYQQTPGQGLQFLFEYFSETQRNKGNFPGRFSGRQFSNSRSEMNVSTLELGDSALYLCASSSGTSGGRTQYFGPGTRLTVL.